This TCR beta chain was identified in a study of blood T cell repertoires in COVID-19. About the research overall: Nucleic acid was either cDNA or gDNA, and it came from T cells, B-cell-depleted T cells, or PBMCs.

Living in roughly 23 US areas, the participants were between roughly 18 and 90 years of age. Original data processing: The assay estimated nucleated cells by amplifying reference gene primers. Sequenced by immunoSEQ multiplex PCR; TCRdb stores in-frame clones only, minus some. Clone size and the V and J calls come from that table; the DNA yielded D and trimming. The repertoire holds 250,000 or so clones, with roughly 80% as singletons. Germline V gives CDR1 SNHLY, CDR2 FYNNEI. The CDR3 length is 16 residues. Unmatched junction bases numbered 5, after V lost 4 bases and J lost 3 bases. The origin of this receptor is a man aged 55-75 years who had recovered from COVID-19. What was sequenced was PBMCs or T cells enriched from blood (not recorded which). This sequence joins TRBV2 and TRBJ2-2; 10 bases line up with TRBD1. The CDR3 loop is CASSGTGGGDTGELFF. CDR3 in DNA: TGTGCCAGCAGTGGGACAGGGGGGGGAGACACCGGGGAGCTGTTTTTT.